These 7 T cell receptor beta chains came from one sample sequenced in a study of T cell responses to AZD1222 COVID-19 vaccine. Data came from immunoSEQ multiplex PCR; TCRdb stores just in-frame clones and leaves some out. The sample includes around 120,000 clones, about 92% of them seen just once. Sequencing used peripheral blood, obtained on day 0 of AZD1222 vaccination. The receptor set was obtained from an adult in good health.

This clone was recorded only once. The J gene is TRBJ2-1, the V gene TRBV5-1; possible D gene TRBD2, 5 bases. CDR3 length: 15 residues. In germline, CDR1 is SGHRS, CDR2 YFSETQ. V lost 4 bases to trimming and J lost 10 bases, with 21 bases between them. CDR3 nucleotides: TGCGCCAGCAGCCAATACCTAGCCCCGGTTGGGGAGCAGTTCTTC. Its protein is CASSQYLAPVGEQFF.

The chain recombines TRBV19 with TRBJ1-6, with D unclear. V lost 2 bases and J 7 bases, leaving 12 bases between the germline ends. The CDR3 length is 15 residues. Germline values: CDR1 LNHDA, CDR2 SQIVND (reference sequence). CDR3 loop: CASSILPTENSPLHF. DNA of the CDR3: TGTGCCAGTAGTATATTGCCGACGGAGAATTCACCCCTCCACTTT.

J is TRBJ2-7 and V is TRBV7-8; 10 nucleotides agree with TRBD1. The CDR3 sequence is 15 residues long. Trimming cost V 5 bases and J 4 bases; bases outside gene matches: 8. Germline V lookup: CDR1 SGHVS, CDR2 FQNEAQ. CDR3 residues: CASSVRGTGAYEQYF. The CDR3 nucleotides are TGTGCCAGCAGCGTTCGTGGGACAGGGGCATACGAGCAGTACTTC.

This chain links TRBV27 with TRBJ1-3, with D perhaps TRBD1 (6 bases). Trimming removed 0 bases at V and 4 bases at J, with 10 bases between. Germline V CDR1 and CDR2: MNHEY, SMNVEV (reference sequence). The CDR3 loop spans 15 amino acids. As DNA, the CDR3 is TGTGCCAGCAGTTTATCGGGAGACAGGGGAAACACCATATATTTT. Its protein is CASSLSGDRGNTIYF.

The CDR3 loop is CASSVASVAPLHF. The CDR3 DNA sequence: TGTGCCAGCAGCGTAGCATCGGTGGCACCCCTCCACTTT. V and J are TRBV9 and TRBJ1-6; D is ambiguous. The germline V and J ends were trimmed by 0 bases and 11 bases, with 9 bases remaining between them. Germline lookup yields CDR1 SGDLS and CDR2 YYNGEE. The CDR3 runs 13 residues. The full variable domain, its missing parts supplied by reference TRBV9 and TRBJ1-6, is DSGVTQTPKHLITATGQRVTLRCSPRSGDLSVYWYQQSLDQGLQFLIQYYNGEERAKGNILERFSAQQFPDLHSELNLSSLELGDSALYFCASSVASVAPLHFGNGTRLTVT.

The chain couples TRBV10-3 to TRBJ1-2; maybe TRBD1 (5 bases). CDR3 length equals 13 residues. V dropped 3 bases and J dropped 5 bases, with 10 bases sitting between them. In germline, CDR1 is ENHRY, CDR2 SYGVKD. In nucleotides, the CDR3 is TGTGCCATCAGTGAAACAGAGGGGTATGGCTACACCTTC. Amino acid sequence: CAISETEGYGYTF.

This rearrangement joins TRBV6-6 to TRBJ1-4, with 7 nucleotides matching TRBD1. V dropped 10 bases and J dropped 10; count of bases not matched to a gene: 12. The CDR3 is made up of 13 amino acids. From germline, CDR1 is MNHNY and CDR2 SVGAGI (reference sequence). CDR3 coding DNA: TGTGCCATCACACAGGGGAAGGCCGGAAAACTGTTTTTT. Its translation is CAITQGKAGKLFF.